What follows describes a single T cell receptor (beta chain). This entry is derived from a study of blood T cell repertoires in COVID-19. Using immunoSEQ multiplex PCR, the repertoire was profiled, and TCRdb retains in-frame clones only, with some absent. The profile covers 150,000 to 200,000 clones, with over 75% appearing a single time and 5.6% taken by the ten largest. What was sequenced was PBMCs or T cells enriched from blood (not recorded which). The clonotype comes from a woman between 35 and 50 years old with acute COVID-19.

The CDR3 sequence: CASSRGGPGELFF. DNA for the CDR3: TGTGCCAGCAGCCGGGGGGGTCCCGGGGAGCTGTTTTTT. The chain carries TRBV7-3 and TRBJ2-2, with 8 nucleotides matching TRBD2. Per the germline V gene, CDR1 is SGHTA and CDR2 is FQGTGA. The ends lost 5 bases at V and 6 bases at J; junction bases unmatched: 2. The CDR3 extends over 13 amino acids.